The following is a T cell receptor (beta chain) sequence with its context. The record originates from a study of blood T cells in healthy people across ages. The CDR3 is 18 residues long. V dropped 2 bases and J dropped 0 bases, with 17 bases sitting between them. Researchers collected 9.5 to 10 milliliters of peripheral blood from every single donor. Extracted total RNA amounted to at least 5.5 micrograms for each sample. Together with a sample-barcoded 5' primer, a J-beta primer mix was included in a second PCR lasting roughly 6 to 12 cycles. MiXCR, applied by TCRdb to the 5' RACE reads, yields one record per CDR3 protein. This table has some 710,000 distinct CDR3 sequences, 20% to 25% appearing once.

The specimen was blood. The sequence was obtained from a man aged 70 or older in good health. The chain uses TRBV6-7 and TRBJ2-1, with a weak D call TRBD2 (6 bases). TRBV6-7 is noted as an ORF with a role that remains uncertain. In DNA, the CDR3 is TGTGCCAGCAGTTACGCTAGCGAGAAACAGCACTCCTACAATGAGCAGTTCTTC. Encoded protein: CASSYASEKQHSYNEQFF.